Following are 4 T cell receptor beta chains from one sample sequenced in a study of human T cells and chemical hapten exposure. One entry per CDR3 protein results from TCRdb running MiXCR on the RACE reads. The sample has about 45,000 distinct CDR3 sequences; 4% to 4.5% are singletons. Time point meaning: healthy volunteer bleed at 2 weeks. Someone pulled total RNA out of unfractionated whole blood. Sequenced input: whole blood. These receptors were taken from a human donor in good health. Some clones in this sample may be carry-over from other donors' samples.

This clonotype was counted many times. V gene TRBV10-1 combines with J gene TRBJ2-4; a weak D match, TRBD1 (5 bases). V dropped 7 bases and J dropped 3 bases, with 16 bases sitting between them. This CDR3 is built from 15 residues. CDR1 and CDR2 from the germline V gene are WNHNN and SYGVQD (reference sequence). The CDR3 reads CASTQGEAVKNIQYF. CDR3 in DNA: TGCGCCAGCACCCAGGGTGAGGCGGTCAAAAACATTCAGTACTTC.

The chain joins TRBV7-6 to TRBJ2-1, with TRBD1 as a possible D gene (6 bases). V was clipped by 5 bases and J by 8 bases, with 16 bases between them. This CDR3 is 14 amino acids long. From germline, CDR1 is SGHVS and CDR2 FNYEAQ. The CDR3: CASSLPRGWDEQFF. The CDR3 nucleotides are TGTGCCAGCAGCCTACCAAGGGGGTGGGATGAGCAGTTCTTC. The variable domain in full, with the rest retrieved from reference TRBV7-6 and TRBJ2-1, is GAGVSQSPRYKVTKRGQDVALRCDPISGHVSLYWYRQALGQGPEFLTYFNYEAQQDKSGLPNDRFSAERPEGSISTLTIQRTEQRDSAMYRCASSLPRGWDEQFFGPGTRLTVL.

By frequency in the sample, this clonotype is medium-sized. An end of the junction differs from the germline gene, which may be a read error. The chain uses TRBV7-7 and TRBJ2-7; a weak D match, TRBD1 (6 bases). Germline V gene lookup returns CDR1 SSHAT and CDR2 FNYEAQ (reference sequence). The CDR3 has 15 amino acids. The DNA of the CDR3 is TGTGCTAGCAGCCCGGCCAGGGGTAACGGGTACGAGCAGTACTTC. Its translation: CASSPARGNGYEQYF.

Comment on this clonotype: This may be a read error, as it is one base from a much larger clone. The chain has TRBV29-1 and TRBJ2-3; tentative D call: TRBD2 (6 bases). Looked up from germline, CDR1 is SQVTM and CDR2 is ANQGSEA. The CDR3 loop spans 14 amino acids. V gave up 8 bases and J gave up 1 base, with 16 bases separating them. The CDR3 region is CSCVGGIRTDTQYF. CDR3 bases: TGCAGCTGTGTCGGCGGGATACGCACAGATACGCAGTATTTT.